At least ten counts were recorded for the clone carrying this T cell receptor (beta chain). Its antigen is not known. A single record per CDR3 protein comes from TCRdb applying MiXCR to the RT-PCR reads. The sample yields approximately 310,000 distinct CDR3 sequences, 21% seen once. The data were obtained in a study of response to subunit inactivated influenza vaccine. Study-wide results and limits: Every seasonal influenza vaccination brings in few new T cells, the authors suggested.

Germline CDR1 LGHNA, CDR2 YSLEER. This CDR3 region has 19 residues. V gave up 1 base and J gave up 1 base, with 21 bases separating them. The sequencing used PBMCs from blood, collected less than 22 months after vaccination. The chain is built from TRBV4-3 and TRBJ2-3; TRBD2 might be the D (6 bases). The clonotype originates from a man aged 50-75 years who received an inactivated influenza vaccine. The CDR3 nucleotides read TGCGCCAGCAGCCAAGTCTGGACACGGGGGACCTCCCGCACAGATACGCAGTATTTT. It specifies CASSQVWTRGTSRTDTQYF.